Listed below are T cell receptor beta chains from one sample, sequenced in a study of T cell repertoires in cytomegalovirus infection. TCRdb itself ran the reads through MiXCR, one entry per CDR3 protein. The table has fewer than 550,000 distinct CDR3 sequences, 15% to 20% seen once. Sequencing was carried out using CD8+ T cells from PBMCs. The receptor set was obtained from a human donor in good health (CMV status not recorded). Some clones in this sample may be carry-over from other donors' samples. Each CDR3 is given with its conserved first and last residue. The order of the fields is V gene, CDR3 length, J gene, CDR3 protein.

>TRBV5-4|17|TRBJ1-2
CASSFNSQGDRNYGYTF
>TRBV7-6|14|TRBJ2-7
CASSSGQGSYEQYF
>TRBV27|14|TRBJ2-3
CASSVSGRPDTQYF
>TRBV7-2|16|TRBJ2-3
CASGQGAVYSTDTQYF
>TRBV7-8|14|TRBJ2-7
CASSLQTGAYEQYF
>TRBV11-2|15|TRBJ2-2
CASSLARADTGELFF
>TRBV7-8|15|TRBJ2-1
CASSFRGSSYNEQFF
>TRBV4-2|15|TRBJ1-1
CASSQQDRDGTEAFF
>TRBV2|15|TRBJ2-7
CASTAQKNPDYEQYF
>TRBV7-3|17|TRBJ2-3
CASSLTSSKSSTDTQYF
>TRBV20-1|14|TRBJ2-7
CSARVVSGGYEQYF
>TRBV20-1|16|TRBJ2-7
CSARGITSRSSYEQYF
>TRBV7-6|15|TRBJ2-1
CASSLRVAGVYEQFF
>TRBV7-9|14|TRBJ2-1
CASSSPGLRNEQFF
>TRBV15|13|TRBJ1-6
CATSSLGGSPLHF
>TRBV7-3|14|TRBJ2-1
CASSMRARADEQFF
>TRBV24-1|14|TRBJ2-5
CATSDLDSQETQYF
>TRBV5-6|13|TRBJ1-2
CASRPRGDYGYTF
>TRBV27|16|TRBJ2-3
CASSYFGGAGTDTQYF
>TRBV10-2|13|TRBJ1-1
CASSEDGTGTAFF
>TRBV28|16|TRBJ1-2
CASSLIGEGADYGYTF
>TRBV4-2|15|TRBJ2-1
CASSQGAGGDNEQFF
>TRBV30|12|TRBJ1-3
CALDSSGNTIYF
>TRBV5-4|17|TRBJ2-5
CASSREERLAGSETQYF
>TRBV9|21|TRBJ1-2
CASSVAGVLRGGTNGGYGYTF
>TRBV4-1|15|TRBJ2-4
CASSQELSQGKRPYF
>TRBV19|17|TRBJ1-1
CARVLKGDRGGDTEAFF
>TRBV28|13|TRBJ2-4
CASRTSRAFIQYF
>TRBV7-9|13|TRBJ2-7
CASSQGLTYEQYF
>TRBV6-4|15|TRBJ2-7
CASSDSEGPSYEQYF
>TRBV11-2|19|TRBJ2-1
CASSLDRRLPGAVYNEQFF
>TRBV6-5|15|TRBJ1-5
CGSSSDREGNQPQHF
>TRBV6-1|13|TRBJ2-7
CAGQGGYSYEQYF
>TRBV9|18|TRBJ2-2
CASSVRSGLAVNTGELFF
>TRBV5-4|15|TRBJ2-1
CASSLFSGRKDEQFF
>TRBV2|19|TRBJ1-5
CASSELGLLSAYSNQPQHF